This TCR beta chain was found in a study of blood T cell repertoires in COVID-19. Whole-study context: T cells, B-cell-depleted T cells, or PBMCs provided the cDNA or gDNA that served as material.

Original analysis: Nucleated cell number was recorded as an estimate derived from reference gene primer amplification. Sequencing was performed with immunoSEQ multiplex PCR; in TCRdb, only in-frame clones are kept and a portion is missing. D and trimming were read from the DNA, whereas the V and J calls and clone size are those reported in that table. The table has around 300,000 clones, approximately 89% seen once. Each participant's cohort was designated according to participant-reported clinical history. Symptom resolution, clearance, or two negative PCRs marked donors in Cohort 3 as recovered. This clone was seen only a few times. Germline trimming cut 2 bases from V and 10 bases from J; bases unmatched to any gene: 6. Germline V gene lookup returns CDR1 WNHNN and CDR2 SYGVQD (reference sequence). The CDR3 extends over 14 amino acids.

The chain joins TRBV10-1 to TRBJ2-1, with 9 bases lining up with TRBD2. This TCR was recovered from a woman aged 60 to 75 who had recovered from COVID-19. The sample taken for sequencing was PBMCs or T cells enriched from blood (not recorded which). DNA of the CDR3: TGCGCCAGCAGTGAGGTTGTTAGCGGGAGAGAGCAGTTCTTC. This codes for CASSEVVSGREQFF.